The next 2 T cell receptor beta chains were all read from a single sample in a study of blood T cell repertoires in COVID-19 (TCRdb year 2020). Libraries were prepared through the immunoSEQ multiplex PCR assay. The table comes from immuneACCESS by way of TCRdb, which keeps in-frame sequences with V and J called. Part of the clones is missing from these tables; in studies checked, under half for an unresolved V gene and the rest for unknown reasons. For this sample there are nearly 200,000 clones; about 82% appear just once. The ten largest clones represent approximately 0.99% of the sample. Sequencing was done on a sample of peripheral blood. The receptors were sampled from a man aged 55 to 69 with COVID-19, enrolled during active disease.

The chain carries TRBV27 and TRBJ1-1, with no clear D. This CDR3 has 14 amino acids. The germline V and J ends were trimmed by 0 bases and 10 bases, with 15 bases remaining between them. Per the germline V gene, CDR1 is MNHEY and CDR2 is SMNVEV (reference sequence). CDR3: CASSLSTVPRGAFF. The DNA for the CDR3 is TGTGCCAGCAGTTTATCCACAGTCCCCCGGGGAGCTTTCTTT.

This clone was detected a few times. CDR3 sequence (DNA): TGTGCCAGCAGCCAAGATACCTACTCGACAGGGGATCGAAACACCATATATTTT. This codes for CASSQDTYSTGDRNTIYF. The V and J genes are TRBV3-1 (or the pseudogene TRBV3-2) and TRBJ1-3; 8 nucleotides line up with TRBD1. Germline V CDR1 and CDR2: LGHDT, YNNKEL (reference sequence). V was pared by 0 bases and J by 5 bases, with 12 bases of the junction left unmatched. The CDR3 runs to 18 residues.